The T cell receptor beta chain under discussion was sequenced for a study of blood T cell repertoires in COVID-19 (dated by TCRdb to 2019 to 2021). Study-level background: The collaborator samples originated in the United States, Italy and Spain and spanned the acute and convalescent phases of COVID-19. Deeply sampled blood TCRbeta repertoires from subjects exposed to, actively infected with, or recovered from COVID-19 were included in the dataset. The repertoires were made available in a free public database intended to serve as a resource for research on the immune response to SARS-CoV-2. Sample metadata almost always included a de-identified subject ID, COVID-19 status, age in years and sex. The prospective study material was composed of cDNA or gDNA derived from T cells, B-cell-depleted T cells, or PBMCs. Where HLA class I and class II types were available, the types were taken from metadata supplied by the sample provider, not from assay-based typing. Samples were obtained from the ongoing ImmuneRACE study (first 160 participants) and from about 1,300 subjects provided by 6 global collaborators.

TCRbeta CDR3 regions were amplified from genomic DNA by means of the immunoSEQ Assay, a bias-controlled multiplex PCR. Regarding the original processing steps: Nucleated cell counts per sample were estimated from amplification of reference gene primers within the assay. To quantify the absolute abundance of each unique TCRbeta CDR3 rearrangement, sequence reads were collapsed and filtered. Productive Simpson clonality was computed per sample as the square root of Simpson's diversity index over productive rearrangements. Held by TCRdb, this immuneACCESS table contains in-frame sequences only and omits some clones. Under half of the omission traces to an unresolved V gene where checked; the cause of the rest is unknown. V, J and clone size are taken as reported in that table, and D and trimming were inferred from the DNA itself. This sample comprises about 150,000 clones, approximately 73% of them detected only once. The ten biggest clones cover around 4.4% of the sample.

On this clone: What antigen it recognizes has not been identified. Qualities for individual bases were not recorded, and no much larger clone is one base off.

The germline V gene gives CDR1 as MDHEN and CDR2 as SYDVKM. The CDR3 has 16 amino acids, counting the end cysteine and phenylalanine. The sequence is cut down to CDR3 DNA, 48 bases in frame from base 1. Trimming removed 3 bases from V and 0 bases from J, leaving 12 bases between the germline ends. Whole blood was collected in K2EDTA tubes by collaborating institutions according to the institutions' own protocols. For TCRbeta analysis, collaborators shipped samples as frozen whole blood, isolated PBMCs, or DNA extracted from either of those sample types. What the authors observed across the whole study: The amount of clinical and demographic metadata varied by source and participant and was provided uncurated.

This sequence uses TRBV28 and TRBJ2-1; the D gene is perhaps TRBD1, on 7 matching bases. The sequence was obtained from a man aged 55-75 years with acute or convalescent COVID-19. Specimen: peripheral blood. The nucleotide sequence reads TGTGCCAGCAGTTTGGAGGGACAGTCCTCCTACAATGAGCAGTTCTTC. Protein translation: CASSLEGQSSYNEQFF. Beyond the CDR3, the reference TRBV28 and TRBJ2-1 genes provide the residues; the full variable domain reads: DVKVTQSSRYLVKRTGEKVFLECVQDMDHENMFWYRQDPGLGLRLIYFSYDVKMKEKGDIPEGYSVSREKKERFSLILESASTNQTSMYLCASSLEGQSSYNEQFFGPGTRLTVL.